This T cell receptor beta chain originates from a study of T-cell memory formation after mild COVID-19. Study observations and caveats: Researchers found some responding clones in pre-infection memory, a sign that cross-reactive memory joined.

One entry per CDR3 protein results from TCRdb running MiXCR on the 5' RACE reads. In the table there are approximately 240,000 distinct CDR3 sequences, about a sixth of which are singletons. This clonotype was detected only a few times. As yet, its antigen is unknown. Germline V CDR1 and CDR2: DFQATT, SNEGSKA (reference sequence). The CDR3 runs 13 residues. Losses at the gene ends were 6 bases for V and 6 bases for J; bases not matched to a gene: 8. The specimen was PBMCs or a T cell subset sorted from them (not recorded which). The genes are TRBV20-1 and TRBJ2-7; 10 nucleotides match TRBD1. The clonotype comes from a young man who had mild COVID-19 (a few samples of this study predate the infection). Cell type and time point are not known. The CDR3 region is CSAPDRGRFEQYF. In DNA, the CDR3 is TGCAGTGCCCCCGACAGGGGGCGGTTCGAGCAGTACTTC.